The 21 T cell receptor beta chains given below trace back to one sample, sequenced in a study of blood T cell repertoires in COVID-19. Clones were sequenced by immunoSEQ multiplex PCR, and TCRdb holds only the in-frame ones, with some missing. The sample has fewer than 500,000 clones; roughly 90% are singletons. Source material: PBMCs or T cells enriched from blood (not recorded which). All receptors derive from a woman aged 18-29 years who had recovered from COVID-19.

This chain links TRBV6-5 with TRBJ1-2; 10 nucleotides agree with TRBD1. This CDR3 has 14 amino acids. From germline, CDR1 is MNHEY and CDR2 SVGAGI. V was pared by 2 bases and J by 5 bases, with 2 bases of the junction left unmatched. CDR3 coding DNA: TGTGCCAGCAGTTACGGGGGACAGGGGTATGGCTACACCTTC. It encodes CASSYGGQGYGYTF.

The rearrangement uses TRBV7-9 and TRBJ2-4, with D possibly matching TRBD2 (6 bases). There are 17 residues in the CDR3. V was clipped by 2 bases and J by 0 bases, with 14 bases between them. CDR1 is SEHNR and CDR2 is FQNEAQ in the germline V gene (reference sequence). CDR3 in amino acids: CASSLISQGLAKNIQYF. The CDR3 DNA reads as TGTGCCAGCAGCTTAATCTCGCAGGGACTAGCCAAAAACATTCAGTACTTC.

This chain joins TRBV7-8 and TRBJ2-5; the match to TRBD1 covers 12 bases. With 6 bases clipped from V and 5 bases from J, the junction kept 10 bases outside the gene matches. Germline assignment: CDR1 SGHVS and CDR2 FQNEAQ. The CDR3 spans 16 residues. CDR3 sequence: CASRLSRDRGRETQYF. CDR3 nucleotides: TGTGCCAGCAGACTTAGCCGGGACAGGGGGCGGGAGACCCAGTACTTC.

This clone is a singleton in its sample. V is TRBV12-3 or TRBV12-4 and J is TRBJ1-1, with 7 bases fitting TRBD1. V lost 5 bases to trimming and J lost 5 bases; unmatched junction nucleotides: 5. The CDR3 loop spans 13 amino acids. The CDR3 nucleotides are TGTGCCAGCAGTCCACAGGGGTTTACTGAAGCTTTCTTT. Translating gives CASSPQGFTEAFF.

J is TRBJ2-7 and V is TRBV2; TRBD2 might be the D (6 bases). The germline CDR1 and CDR2 sequences are SNHLY and FYNNEI. The length of the CDR3 is 15 residues. V was cut by 8 bases and J by 2 bases, with 19 bases left in between. CDR3 sequence: CASGWDSGIAYEQYF. CDR3 sequence (DNA): TGTGCCAGCGGTTGGGACTCCGGGATCGCCTACGAGCAGTACTTC.

The chain combines TRBV7-2 with TRBJ2-3; perhaps TRBD1 as D (5 bases). The germline CDR1 and CDR2 sequences are SGHTA and FQGNSA. The V end was cut by 5 bases, the J end by 4 bases, with 16 bases between. The CDR3 totals 15 residues. CDR3 in amino acids: CASSPLGQPADTQYF. The DNA for the CDR3 is TGTGCCAGCAGCCCCCTGGGGCAGCCCGCAGATACGCAGTATTTT.

This clone was found once. The chain uses TRBV5-1 and TRBJ2-5; the match to TRBD2 covers 15 bases. Per germline, CDR1 SGHRS and CDR2 YFSETQ. Germline trimming cut 0 bases from V and 5 bases from J; bases unmatched to any gene: 2. The length of the CDR3 is 16 residues. The DNA for the CDR3 is TGCGCCAGCAGCTTGGGGACTAGCGGGGGGGCTGAGACCCAGTACTTC. It codes for CASSLGTSGGAETQYF. Supplemented by reference TRBV5-1 and TRBJ2-5, the full variable domain reads KAGVTQTPRYLIKTRGQQVTLSCSPISGHRSVSWYQQTPGQGLQFLFEYFSETQRNKGNFPGRFSGRQFSNSRSEMNVSTLELGDSALYLCASSLGTSGGAETQYFGPGTRLLVL.

J is TRBJ1-6 and V is TRBV3-1 (or the pseudogene TRBV3-2); a weak D match, TRBD1 (6 bases). The CDR3 extends over 12 amino acids. V was shortened by 4 bases and J by 13 bases, with 11 bases between the two germline ends. From germline, CDR1 is LGHDT and CDR2 YNNKEL (reference sequence). CDR3: CASSLPDRPLHF. CDR3 DNA: TGTGCCAGCAGCCTGCCCGACAGGCCCCTCCACTTT.

V gene TRBV2 combines with J gene TRBJ2-3; TRBD1 might be the D (6 bases). This CDR3 comprises 14 residues. Trimming took off 7 bases at V and 1 base at J, with 12 bases between the two ends. Germline CDR1 reads SNHLY; CDR2 reads FYNNEI. The CDR3 here is CASNRVMGTDTQYF. The CDR3 DNA is TGTGCCAGCAACAGGGTAATGGGCACAGATACGCAGTATTTT.

The chain employs TRBV9 and TRBJ1-2, with D tentatively TRBD1 (6 bases). V was trimmed by 4 bases and J by 4 bases, leaving 11 bases between them. The V gene's germline CDR1 is SGDLS and CDR2 YYNGEE. The CDR3 length is 13 residues. The CDR3 here is CASSPDRPYGYTF. In DNA form, the CDR3 reads TGTGCCAGCAGCCCTGACAGGCCCTATGGCTACACCTTC.

The chain links TRBV19 to TRBJ1-1; D not certain. V was pared by 3 bases and J by 3 bases, with 11 bases between. This CDR3 has 14 residues. Germline loops: CDR1 LNHDA, CDR2 SQIVND (reference sequence). CDR3 in amino acids: CASSIVHGDTEAFF. The CDR3 DNA reads as TGTGCCAGTAGTATTGTGCACGGGGACACTGAAGCTTTCTTT.

This sequence joins TRBV28 and TRBJ1-2; 7 bases map to TRBD1. Germline assignment: CDR1 MDHEN and CDR2 SYDVKM. V was pared by 3 bases and J by 8 bases, with 6 bases of the junction left unmatched. There are 13 residues in the CDR3. CDR3 bases: TGTGCCAGCAGTTTGGAAACAGGGGACGGCTACACCTTC. The encoded protein is CASSLETGDGYTF.

The chain links TRBV28 to TRBJ1-1; a weak D match, TRBD1 (6 bases). This CDR3 has 15 amino acids. CDR1 is MDHEN, CDR2 SYDVKM, per germline. V was shortened by 4 bases and J by 0 bases, with 12 bases between the two germline ends. The CDR3 DNA is TGTGCCAGCAGTTCCCCGGACAGTTTGAACACTGAAGCTTTCTTT. As protein: CASSSPDSLNTEAFF.

In nucleotides, the CDR3 is TGTGCCAGCAGCTTGGTGGCTAGAGAACAGACCCAGTACTTC. It translates to CASSLVAREQTQYF. This chain joins TRBV5-6 and TRBJ2-5; D remains ambiguous. The germline CDR1 and CDR2 sequences are SGHDT and YYEEEE. V was shortened by 0 bases and J by 6 bases, with 12 bases between the two germline ends. This CDR3 spans 14 amino acids.

This chain links TRBV12-5 with TRBJ2-1; no definite D call. V gave up 3 bases and J gave up 3 bases, with 15 bases separating them. Looked up from germline, CDR1 is LGHNT and CDR2 is FRNRAP. The CDR3 is made up of 16 amino acids. Written as DNA, the CDR3 is TGTGCTAGTGGTTTATCCGACTCCCCGCTCTACAATGAGCAGTTCTTC. It yields the protein CASGLSDSPLYNEQFF.

The chain links TRBV6-5 to TRBJ1-1, with D maybe TRBD1 (5 bases). The CDR3 consists of 15 residues. V lost 5 bases, J lost 2 bases, and 15 bases lay in between. The germline CDR1 and CDR2 sequences are MNHEY and SVGAGI. Here the CDR3 reads CASSRLGTYNTEAFF. Written as DNA, the CDR3 is TGTGCCAGCAGTCGCCTCGGGACTTACAACACTGAAGCTTTCTTT.

The V and J genes are TRBV6-5 and TRBJ1-5; 8 positions agree with TRBD1. V trimming: 8 bases; J trimming: 3 bases; junction bases outside the gene matches: 6. There are 14 residues in the CDR3. Germline CDR1 is MNHEY and CDR2 is SVGAGI. The CDR3 bases are TGTGCCAGCGCCTGGACAGGGAACAATCAGCCCCAGCATTTT. The encoded protein is CASAWTGNNQPQHF.

This clone was counted a single time. The rearrangement joins TRBV3-1 (or the pseudogene TRBV3-2) to TRBJ1-3; the D gene is possibly TRBD1 (5 bases). The CDR3 totals 16 residues. Germline V gene sequence: CDR1 LGHDT, CDR2 YNNKEL (reference sequence). Trimming took off 4 bases at V and 0 bases at J, with 13 bases between the two ends. The CDR3 sequence: CASSLMGGTSGNTIYF. The CDR3 DNA sequence: TGTGCCAGCAGCCTCATGGGAGGGACCTCTGGAAACACCATATATTTT.

J is TRBJ1-5 and V is TRBV7-8; tentative D call: TRBD1 (6 bases). This CDR3 comprises 15 residues. Trimming stripped 4 bases from V and 1 base from J, with 11 bases between. Germline V lookup: CDR1 SGHVS, CDR2 FQNEAQ. CDR3 in DNA: TGTGCCAGCAGCTATTCAGGGGTGAGCAATCAGCCCCAGCATTTT. Its protein product is CASSYSGVSNQPQHF.

This clone was detected ten times or more. This chain's CDR3 is CASSQDRGRFYEQYF. CDR3 in DNA: TGCGCCAGCAGCCAAGACAGGGGACGGTTCTACGAGCAGTACTTC. This chain connects TRBV4-1 to TRBJ2-7, with D possibly matching TRBD1 (6 bases). Trimming took off 0 bases at V and 3 bases at J, with 12 bases between the two ends. Germline V gene sequence: CDR1 MGHRA, CDR2 YSYEKL. There are 15 residues in the CDR3.

The chain employs TRBV6-1 and TRBJ1-2, with no clear D. The CDR3 totals 14 residues. The germline V and J ends were trimmed by 5 bases and 4 bases, with 14 bases remaining between them. The germline gives CDR1 MNHNS, CDR2 SASEGT. CDR3 in amino acids: CASSSPGNIYGYTF. The DNA of the CDR3 is TGTGCCAGCAGTTCCCCGGGGAACATCTATGGCTACACCTTC.